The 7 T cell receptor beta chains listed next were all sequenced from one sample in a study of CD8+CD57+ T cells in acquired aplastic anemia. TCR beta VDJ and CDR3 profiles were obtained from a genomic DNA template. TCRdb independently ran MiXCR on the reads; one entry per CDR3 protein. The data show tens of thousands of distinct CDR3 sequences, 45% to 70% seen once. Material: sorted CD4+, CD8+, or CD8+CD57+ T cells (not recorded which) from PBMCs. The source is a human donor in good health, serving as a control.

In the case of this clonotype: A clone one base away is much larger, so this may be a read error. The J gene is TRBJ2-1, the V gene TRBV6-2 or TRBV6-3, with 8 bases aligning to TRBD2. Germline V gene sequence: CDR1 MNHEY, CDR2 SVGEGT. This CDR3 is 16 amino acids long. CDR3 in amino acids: CAGSYGGSGTYNEQFF. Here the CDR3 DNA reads TGTGCCGGCAGTTACGGGGGTAGCGGGACGTACAATGAGCAGTTCTTC.

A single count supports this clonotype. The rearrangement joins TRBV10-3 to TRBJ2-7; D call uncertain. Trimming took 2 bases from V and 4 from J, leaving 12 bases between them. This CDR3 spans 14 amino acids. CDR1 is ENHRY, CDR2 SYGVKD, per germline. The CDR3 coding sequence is TGTGCCATCAGTGAGATTGGGGTTACTTACGAGCAGTACTTC. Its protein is CAISEIGVTYEQYF.

This chain's CDR3 is CASSIGGQPNTEAFF. Here the CDR3 DNA reads TGTGCCAGTAGTATAGGGGGACAGCCGAACACTGAAGCTTTCTTT. V gene TRBV19 combines with J gene TRBJ1-1; TRBD1 matches 7 bases. The CDR3 loop spans 15 amino acids. From germline, CDR1 is LNHDA and CDR2 SQIVND (reference sequence). Trimming at V came to 1 base and at J to 1 base, leaving 3 bases not matched to a gene. The whole variable domain, filled in from reference TRBV19 and TRBJ1-1, reads DGGITQSPKYLFRKEGQNVTLSCEQNLNHDAMYWYRQDPGQGLRLIYYSQIVNDFQKGDIAEGYSVSREKKESFPLTVTSAQKNPTAFYLCASSIGGQPNTEAFFGQGTRLTVV.

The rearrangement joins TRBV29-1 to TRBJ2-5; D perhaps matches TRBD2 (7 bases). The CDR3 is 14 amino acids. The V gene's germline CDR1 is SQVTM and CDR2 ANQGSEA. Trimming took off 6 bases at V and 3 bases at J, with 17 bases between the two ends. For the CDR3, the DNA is TGCAGCGTAGGACAGACGGCGGGAGAAGAGACCCAGTACTTC. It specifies CSVGQTAGEETQYF.

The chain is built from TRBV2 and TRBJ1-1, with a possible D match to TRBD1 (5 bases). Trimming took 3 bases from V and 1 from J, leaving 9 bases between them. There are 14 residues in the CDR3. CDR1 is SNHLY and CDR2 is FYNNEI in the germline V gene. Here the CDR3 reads CASSERQQNTEAFF. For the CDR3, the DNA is TGTGCCAGCAGTGAGCGACAGCAGAACACTGAAGCTTTCTTT.

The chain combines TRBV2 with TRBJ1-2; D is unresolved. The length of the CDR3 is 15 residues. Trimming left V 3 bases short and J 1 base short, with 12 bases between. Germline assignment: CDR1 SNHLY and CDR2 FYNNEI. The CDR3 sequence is CASSEKTGSNYGYTF. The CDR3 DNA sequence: TGTGCCAGCAGTGAGAAAACGGGTAGTAACTATGGCTACACCTTC.

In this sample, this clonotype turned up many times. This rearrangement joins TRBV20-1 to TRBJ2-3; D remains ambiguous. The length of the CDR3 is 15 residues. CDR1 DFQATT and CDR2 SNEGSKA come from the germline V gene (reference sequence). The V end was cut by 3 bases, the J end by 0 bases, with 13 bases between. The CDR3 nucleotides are TGCAGTGCTAGGGACGGTAGATCTAGCACAGATACGCAGTATTTT. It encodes CSARDGRSSTDTQYF.